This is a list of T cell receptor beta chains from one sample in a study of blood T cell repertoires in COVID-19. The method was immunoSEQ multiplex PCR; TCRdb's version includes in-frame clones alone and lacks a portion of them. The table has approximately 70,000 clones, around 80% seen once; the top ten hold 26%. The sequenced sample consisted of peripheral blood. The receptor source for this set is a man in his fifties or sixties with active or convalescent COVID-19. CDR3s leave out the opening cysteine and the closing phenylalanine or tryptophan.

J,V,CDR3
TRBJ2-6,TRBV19,ASSEEGTGLVGANVLT
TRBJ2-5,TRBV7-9,ASSMGLAGAYQY
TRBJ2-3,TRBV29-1,SSDGGTLTDTQY
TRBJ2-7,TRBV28,ASRARGQGLVNEQY
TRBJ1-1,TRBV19,ASRTQGTEAF
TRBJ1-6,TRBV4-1,ASRYIQGVNSPLH
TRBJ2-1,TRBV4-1,ASSQGTSGGNEQF
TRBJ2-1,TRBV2,ASSEYFYNEQF
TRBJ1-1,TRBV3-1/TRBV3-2,ASSQRDRDEAF
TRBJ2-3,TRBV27,ASRPSGLGTDTQY
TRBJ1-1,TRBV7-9,ASSLVFSTEAF
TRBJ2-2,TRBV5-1,ASNFGGVFSTGELF
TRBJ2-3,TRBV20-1,SARVIDTQY